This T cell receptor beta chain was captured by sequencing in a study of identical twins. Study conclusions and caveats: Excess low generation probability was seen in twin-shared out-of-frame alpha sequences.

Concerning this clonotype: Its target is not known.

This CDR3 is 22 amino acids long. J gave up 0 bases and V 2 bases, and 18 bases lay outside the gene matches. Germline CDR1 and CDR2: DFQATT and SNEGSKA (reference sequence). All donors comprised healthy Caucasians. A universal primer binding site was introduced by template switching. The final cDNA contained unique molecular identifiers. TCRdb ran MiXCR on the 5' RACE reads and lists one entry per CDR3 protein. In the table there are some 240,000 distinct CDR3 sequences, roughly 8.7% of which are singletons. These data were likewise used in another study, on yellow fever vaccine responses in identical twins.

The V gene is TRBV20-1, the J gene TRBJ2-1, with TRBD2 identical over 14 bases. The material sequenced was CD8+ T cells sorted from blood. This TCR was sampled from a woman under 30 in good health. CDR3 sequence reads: CSARPGTSGSVFPPSSYNEQFF. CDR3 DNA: TGCAGTGCTAGACCTGGGACTAGCGGGAGTGTGTTTCCTCCGAGCTCCTACAATGAGCAGTTCTTC.